A single sample is the source of the 29 T cell receptor beta chains below, sequenced in a study of post-analysis software for immune sequencing data. Antigen specificity for these receptors is unknown. Study observations and caveats: There were five or six TRBV segments more frequent in patients than controls, and TRBV5-6, TRBV5-1 and TRBV20-1 were among them.

Unique molecular identifiers were built into the TCR beta cDNA libraries. One entry per CDR3 protein results from TCRdb running MiXCR on the PCR reads. The sample lists roughly 580,000 distinct CDR3 sequences, about 40% occurring once. Sequenced: blood. The receptors were sampled from a girl aged 5 to 17 with multiple sclerosis.

The chain couples TRBV30 to TRBJ2-7; 9 nucleotides line up with TRBD1. V lost 0 bases and J lost 6; bases outside the gene matches: 6. Germline loops: CDR1 GTSNPN, CDR2 SVGIG (reference sequence). The CDR3 is 14 amino acids. Here the CDR3 DNA reads TGTGCCTGGAGTGTAAGGGACAGGGTAAGCGAGCAGTACTTC. Translation: CAWSVRDRVSEQYF.

The chain carries TRBV12-3 or TRBV12-4 and TRBJ2-5, with D perhaps being TRBD1 or TRBD2 (7 bases each). Trimming pared 3 bases from V and 3 bases from J, leaving 11 bases between. The CDR3 has 14 residues. CDR3 DNA sequence: TGTGCCAGCAGTTTGGGAGGGGGCGAAGAGACCCAGTACTTC. As protein: CASSLGGGEETQYF.

In this sample, this clonotype turned up a few times. The chain joins TRBV29-1 to TRBJ2-5; D may be TRBD1 (6 bases). The CDR3 totals 13 residues. CDR1 and CDR2 (germline): SQVTM, ANQGSEA. V was cut by 7 bases and J by 4 bases, with 16 bases left in between. CDR3 sequence: CSADSGSGETQYF. The CDR3 DNA follows: TGCAGCGCGGACAGTGGGAGTGGAGAGACCCAGTACTTC.

This clonotype was seen a few times. The CDR3 region is CASSDPTGDQETQYF. The CDR3 coding sequence is TGCGCCAGCAGCGACCCGACAGGGGACCAAGAGACCCAGTACTTC. The V gene is TRBV5-1, the J gene TRBJ2-5, with 8 bases identical to TRBD1. There are 15 residues in the CDR3. Germline V lookup: CDR1 SGHRS, CDR2 YFSETQ. V gave up 4 bases and J gave up 0 bases; unmatched junction bases: 5.

This sequence joins TRBV4-2 and TRBJ1-2, with a possible D match to TRBD1 (5 bases). V gave up 3 bases and J gave up 4 bases, with 18 bases separating them. This CDR3 region has 16 residues. The germline V gene encodes CDR1 LGHNA and CDR2 YNFKEQ. In DNA, the CDR3 is TGTGCCAGCAGCCAGGACCGTTTGCTAGGGGTCTATGGCTACACCTTC. Its protein is CASSQDRLLGVYGYTF.

In this sample, this clonotype turned up a few times. The chain couples TRBV6-1 to TRBJ2-1, with D maybe TRBD2 (5 bases). Looked up from germline, CDR1 is MNHNS and CDR2 is SASEGT. V gave up 1 base and J gave up 4 bases, with 11 bases separating them. CDR3 length: 15 residues. The CDR3 nucleotides read TGTGCCAGCAGTGAAGACTCACCGGGGTACAATGAGCAGTTCTTC. Translating gives CASSEDSPGYNEQFF.

This rearrangement joins TRBV3-1 to TRBJ2-5, with D unclear. With the DNA end fitting TRBJ2-7 better, the J assignment may be wrong. CDR1 is LGHDT, CDR2 YNNKEL, per germline (reference sequence). The CDR3 spans 13 residues. The CDR3 sequence is CASSHGPTYEQYF. CDR3 nucleotides: TGTGCCAGCAGCCATGGTCCGACCTACGAGCAGTACTTC.

The rearrangement joins TRBV20-1 to TRBJ2-3; TRBD2 agrees at 7 bases. The CDR3 is 11 residues long. With 3 bases clipped from V and 9 bases from J, the junction kept 3 bases outside the gene matches. The V gene's germline CDR1 is DFQATT and CDR2 SNEGSKA (reference sequence). The CDR3 sequence: CSASEAGTQYF. The CDR3, as DNA: TGCAGTGCTAGTGAAGCGGGGACGCAGTATTTT.

This clonotype appeared a few times. CDR3 in amino acids: CASSEGLAGSYEQYF. CDR3 nucleotide sequence: TGTGCCAGCAGTGAAGGGTTAGCGGGGTCCTACGAGCAGTACTTC. This chain connects TRBV6-1 to TRBJ2-7, with 8 bases lining up with TRBD2. This CDR3 has 15 residues. The junction had 3 bases not matched to a gene; V was cut back by 1 base and J by 1 base. Germline CDR1 MNHNS, CDR2 SASEGT.

The CDR3 reads CASSIGFSGANVLTF. As DNA, the CDR3 is TGTGCCAGTAGTATAGGGTTTTCTGGGGCCAACGTCCTGACTTTC. The rearrangement uses TRBV19 and TRBJ2-6; D gene ambiguous. V was shortened by 1 base and J by 1 base, with 5 bases between the two germline ends. Germline V lookup: CDR1 LNHDA, CDR2 SQIVND (reference sequence). The CDR3 runs 15 residues.

The chain employs TRBV6-2 or TRBV6-3 and TRBJ2-7; weak D call: TRBD2 (6 bases). Germline V gene data show CDR1 as MNHEY and CDR2 as SVGEGT. Trimming shortened V by 2 bases and J by 0 bases, and 14 bases separated the two germline ends. The CDR3 consists of 16 residues. This chain's CDR3 is CASSYRGTVDSYEQYF. The CDR3, as DNA: TGTGCCAGCAGTTACCGAGGGACTGTTGACTCCTACGAGCAGTACTTC.

In this sample, this clonotype turned up a few times. The J gene is TRBJ2-5, the V gene TRBV12-3 or TRBV12-4; unclear D gene. V was clipped by 2 bases and J by 1 base, with 8 bases between them. The CDR3 loop spans 14 amino acids. CDR3 amino acids: CASSLQRLQETQYF. The CDR3 DNA reads TGTGCCAGCAGTTTACAGAGGCTCCAAGAGACCCAGTACTTC.

This clonotype was detected ten times or more. The rearrangement uses TRBV12-3 or TRBV12-4 and TRBJ1-2; 9 bases match TRBD1. V was clipped by 3 bases and J by 4 bases; unmatched bases: 0. The CDR3 consists of 13 residues. CDR3 sequence reads: CASSLTGGYGYTF. The CDR3 region has the DNA TGTGCCAGCAGTTTGACAGGGGGCTATGGCTACACCTTC.

The genes are TRBV2 and TRBJ2-1, with 9 nucleotides matching TRBD1. Per germline, CDR1 SNHLY and CDR2 FYNNEI. Trimming at V came to 6 bases and at J to 10 bases, leaving 13 bases not matched to a gene. The CDR3 consists of 15 residues. CDR3 sequence reads: CASSAGTGLSEEQFF. The CDR3 DNA reads as TGTGCCAGCAGCGCCGGGACAGGGTTATCGGAAGAGCAGTTCTTC.

This clonotype was seen more than once but under ten times. The chain recombines TRBV5-1 with TRBJ2-7; 7 bases match TRBD2. Germline values: CDR1 SGHRS, CDR2 YFSETQ. This CDR3 spans 16 amino acids. After removal of 0 bases from V and 5 bases from J, the junction contained 11 bases not matched to a gene. The CDR3 protein is CASSLAGGWFANEQYF. The CDR3 DNA sequence: TGCGCCAGCAGCTTGGCCGGGGGGTGGTTCGCGAACGAGCAGTACTTC. The full variable domain, with the rest looked up from reference TRBV5-1 and TRBJ2-7, is KAGVTQTPRYLIKTRGQQVTLSCSPISGHRSVSWYQQTPGQGLQFLFEYFSETQRNKGNFPGRFSGRQFSNSRSEMNVSTLELGDSALYLCASSLAGGWFANEQYFGPGTRLTVT.

This clonotype was recorded a few times. V gene TRBV4-1 combines with J gene TRBJ1-5; maybe TRBD1 (6 bases). Looked up from germline, CDR1 is MGHRA and CDR2 is YSYEKL. Trimming took off 1 base at V and 5 bases at J, with 9 bases between the two ends. This CDR3 comprises 14 residues. This CDR3 reads CASSQGQEYQPQHF. CDR3 nucleotide sequence: TGCGCCAGCAGCCAAGGACAGGAATATCAGCCCCAGCATTTT.

This clonotype has a handful of counts. The rearrangement joins TRBV24-1 to TRBJ2-5, with D hard to call. Looked up from germline, CDR1 is KGHDR and CDR2 is SFDVKD. CDR3 length equals 15 residues. V shed 1 base and J shed 8 bases, with 16 bases lying between them. As DNA, the CDR3 is TGTGCCACCAGTGATTTCTCCGGCACAAGAGAAACCCAGTACTTC. This sequence encodes CATSDFSGTRETQYF.

J is TRBJ1-1 and V is TRBV10-3; D gene ambiguous. The germline V gene has CDR1 ENHRY and CDR2 SYGVKD. Trimming shortened V by 3 bases and J by 2 bases, and 7 bases separated the two germline ends. This CDR3 is 13 amino acids long. As DNA, the CDR3 is TGTGCCATCAGTGAACGGGAAAACACTGAAGCTTTCTTT. Protein sequence: CAISERENTEAFF.

Worth noting for this clonotype: Compared with germline, one end of the junction differs, possibly owing to a read error. The gene calls are TRBV7-2 and TRBJ2-1, with 13 bases identical to TRBD2. The J call may be wrong; the DNA end is better matched by TRBJ2-7. Germline V gives CDR1 SGHTA, CDR2 FQGNSA. This CDR3 has 16 residues. CDR3 loop: CASRLAGLAGRNEQYF. In DNA form, the CDR3 reads TGTGCCAGCAGATTAGCGGGACTAGCGGGAAGGAATGAGCAGTACTTC.

The chain recombines TRBV29-1 with TRBJ2-7, with D unresolved. Germline lookup yields CDR1 SQVTM and CDR2 ANQGSEA. V was cut by 1 base and J by 1 base, with 11 bases left in between. CDR3 length: 14 residues. The CDR3 here is CSVEGGLLSYEQYF. CDR3 DNA sequence: TGCAGCGTTGAAGGTGGTCTACTTTCCTACGAGCAGTACTTC.

This chain joins TRBV6-5 and TRBJ1-2, with D unclear. Germline V gives CDR1 MNHEY, CDR2 SVGAGI. V was cut by 0 bases and J by 0 bases, with 11 bases left in between. This CDR3 spans 16 amino acids. The CDR3 sequence: CASSYSGRPPNYGYTF. In nucleotides, the CDR3 is TGTGCCAGCAGTTACTCCGGAAGACCCCCTAACTATGGCTACACCTTC.

This clonotype was observed a few times. The chain has TRBV12-3 or TRBV12-4 and TRBJ2-1, with D unresolved. The V and J ends lost 6 bases and 7 bases respectively, with 19 bases between them. The CDR3 length is 15 residues. The CDR3 loop reads CASSSLYFEWNEQFF. The DNA of the CDR3 is TGTGCCAGCAGCTCATTATACTTCGAATGGAATGAGCAGTTCTTC.

The chain links TRBV7-3 to TRBJ2-3; D not resolved. The CDR3 has 13 residues. The germline gives CDR1 SGHTA, CDR2 FQGTGA. V dropped 4 bases and J dropped 3 bases, with 8 bases sitting between them. CDR3 sequence reads: CASSSRWTDTQYF. For the CDR3, the DNA is TGTGCCAGCAGCTCCCGATGGACAGATACGCAGTATTTT.

The V and J genes are TRBV14 and TRBJ2-5; D unresolved. The germline V gene encodes CDR1 SGHDN and CDR2 FVKESK. The CDR3 loop spans 12 amino acids. Deletions cut 3 bases from V and 4 bases from J, with 6 bases between. The CDR3 here is CASSHTPETQYF. DNA for the CDR3: TGTGCCAGCAGCCATACCCCAGAGACCCAGTACTTC.

V and J are TRBV6-1 and TRBJ1-5, with D possibly TRBD1 on 6 matching bases. The CDR3 is made up of 16 amino acids. Germline lookup yields CDR1 MNHNS and CDR2 SASEGT. The ends were cut back, 6 bases at V and 0 bases at J, with 15 bases in the middle. The DNA of the CDR3 is TGTGCCAGCAGGGGTGGGACAAGATATAGCAATCAGCCCCAGCATTTT. This codes for CASRGGTRYSNQPQHF.

The chain joins TRBV20-1 to TRBJ2-1; TRBD2 might be the D (5 bases). Germline CDR1 reads DFQATT; CDR2 reads SNEGSKA (reference sequence). The CDR3 totals 12 residues. V lost 6 bases, J lost 8 bases, and 14 bases lay in between. The CDR3 sequence: CSAPAGEHEQFF. CDR3 coding DNA: TGCAGTGCCCCGGCCGGGGAACATGAGCAGTTCTTC.

This chain joins TRBV5-1 and TRBJ2-1, with D unresolved. Trimming left V 0 bases short and J 14 bases short, with 12 bases between. CDR1 is SGHRS, CDR2 YFSETQ, per germline. This CDR3 region has 12 residues. CDR3 DNA: TGCGCCAGCAGCTTGGAACGCGGCGGAGAGTTCTTC. Protein product: CASSLERGGEFF.

The CDR3 sequence is CAISDPRFRGRQETQYF. Here the CDR3 DNA reads TGTGCCATCAGTGACCCTAGATTTCGCGGGAGGCAAGAGACCCAGTACTTC. This chain joins TRBV10-3 and TRBJ2-5; 8 bases map to TRBD2. The germline gives CDR1 ENHRY, CDR2 SYGVKD. This CDR3 spans 17 amino acids. V dropped 3 bases and J dropped 2; count of bases not matched to a gene: 11.

The rearrangement links TRBV12-3 or TRBV12-4 to TRBJ1-2, with a weak D call TRBD1 (5 bases). The CDR3 runs to 15 residues. Trimming took 7 bases from V and 4 from J, leaving 19 bases between them. The CDR3 DNA is TGTGCCAGCACCCTTGGGGGAGTACTGGGCTATGGCTACACCTTC. Its translation is CASTLGGVLGYGYTF.